This T cell receptor beta chain was sequenced for a study of CD8+ T cells in alopecia areata. Turning to the study itself: A regimen of oral tofacitinib, 5 to 10 mg twice daily, was given to treated patients. Tofacitinib lasted 6 to 18 months, then 6 months off drug.

This clone was seen a handful of times. Its target is not known. The CDR3 covers 15 residues. CDR1 and CDR2 (germline): SQVTM, ANQGSEA. V shed 4 bases, J shed 4 bases, and the junction held 11 bases outside the gene matches. The authors extracted RNA and reverse transcribed it into cDNA as the sequencing template. TCRdb's copy holds only in-frame clones and misses some; the assay was immunoSEQ multiplex PCR. The sample shows some 120,000 clones, roughly 50% of them seen only once. Findings and limits, study-wide: In scalp, tofacitinib significantly decreased clonality and expanded CD8+ clones among the top 100. With tofacitinib ongoing, many expanded lesional clones persisted in both scalp and blood.

Sample treatment: oral pan-JAK inhibitor, 5-10 mg twice daily. The source material was CD8+ T cells sorted from blood, sampled at week 24, from a patient treated with tofacitinib. The chain is built from TRBV29-1 and TRBJ2-5; 8 bases are shared with TRBD2. This sequence originates from a human donor with alopecia areata. The CDR3 reads CSVVTGGPLGETQYF. For the CDR3, the DNA is TGCAGCGTTGTGACGGGGGGGCCGTTGGGAGAGACCCAGTACTTC. Looking up the rest from reference TRBV29-1 and TRBJ2-5 gives the full variable domain: SAVISQKPSRDICQRGTSLTIQCQVDSQVTMMFWYRQQPGQSLTLIATANQGSEATYESGFVIDKFPISRPNLTFSTLTVSNMSPEDSSIYLCSVVTGGPLGETQYFGPGTRLLVL.